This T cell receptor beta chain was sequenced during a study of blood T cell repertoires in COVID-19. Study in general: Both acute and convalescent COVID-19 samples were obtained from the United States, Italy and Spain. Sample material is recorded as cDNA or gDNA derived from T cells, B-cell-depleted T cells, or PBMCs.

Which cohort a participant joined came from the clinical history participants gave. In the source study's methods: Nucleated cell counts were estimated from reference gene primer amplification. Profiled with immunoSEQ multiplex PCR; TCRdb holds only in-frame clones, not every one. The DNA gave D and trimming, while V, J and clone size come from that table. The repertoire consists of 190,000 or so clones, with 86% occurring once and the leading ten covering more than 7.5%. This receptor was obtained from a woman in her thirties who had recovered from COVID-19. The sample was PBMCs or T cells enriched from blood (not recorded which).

The CDR3 sequence: CASTPARQTYGYTF. The CDR3 DNA sequence: TGTGCCAGCACCCCGGCTCGACAGACCTATGGCTACACCTTC. The chain recombines TRBV28 with TRBJ1-2; weak D call: TRBD1 (5 bases). V dropped 7 bases and J dropped 4 bases, with 16 bases sitting between them. Germline loops: CDR1 MDHEN, CDR2 SYDVKM. The CDR3 is 14 residues long.